The clone carrying this T cell receptor beta chain was detected only once. A much larger clone differs by one base, so this may be a read error. V was clipped by 6 bases and J by 3 bases, with 3 bases between them. Germline loops: CDR1 MRHNA, CDR2 SNTAGT. This CDR3 region has 11 residues. This sample stems from a study of blood T cell repertoires in COVID-19. Authors' methods: Scientists estimated how many nucleated cells there were by amplifying reference gene primers. This table comes from immunoSEQ multiplex PCR, and its TCRdb copy is limited to in-frame clones, with some not included. The V and J calls and clone size were taken over from that table, and D and trimming were inferred from the DNA. The table includes 15,000 to 20,000 clones, more than 75% detected once.

The J gene is TRBJ1-5, the V gene TRBV6-4; no definite D call. The receptor's source is a man between 60 and 75 years old with active or convalescent COVID-19. The sequenced sample consisted of peripheral blood. The CDR3 sequence: CASSVNQPQHF. For the CDR3, the DNA is TGTGCCAGCAGCGTCAATCAGCCCCAGCATTTT.